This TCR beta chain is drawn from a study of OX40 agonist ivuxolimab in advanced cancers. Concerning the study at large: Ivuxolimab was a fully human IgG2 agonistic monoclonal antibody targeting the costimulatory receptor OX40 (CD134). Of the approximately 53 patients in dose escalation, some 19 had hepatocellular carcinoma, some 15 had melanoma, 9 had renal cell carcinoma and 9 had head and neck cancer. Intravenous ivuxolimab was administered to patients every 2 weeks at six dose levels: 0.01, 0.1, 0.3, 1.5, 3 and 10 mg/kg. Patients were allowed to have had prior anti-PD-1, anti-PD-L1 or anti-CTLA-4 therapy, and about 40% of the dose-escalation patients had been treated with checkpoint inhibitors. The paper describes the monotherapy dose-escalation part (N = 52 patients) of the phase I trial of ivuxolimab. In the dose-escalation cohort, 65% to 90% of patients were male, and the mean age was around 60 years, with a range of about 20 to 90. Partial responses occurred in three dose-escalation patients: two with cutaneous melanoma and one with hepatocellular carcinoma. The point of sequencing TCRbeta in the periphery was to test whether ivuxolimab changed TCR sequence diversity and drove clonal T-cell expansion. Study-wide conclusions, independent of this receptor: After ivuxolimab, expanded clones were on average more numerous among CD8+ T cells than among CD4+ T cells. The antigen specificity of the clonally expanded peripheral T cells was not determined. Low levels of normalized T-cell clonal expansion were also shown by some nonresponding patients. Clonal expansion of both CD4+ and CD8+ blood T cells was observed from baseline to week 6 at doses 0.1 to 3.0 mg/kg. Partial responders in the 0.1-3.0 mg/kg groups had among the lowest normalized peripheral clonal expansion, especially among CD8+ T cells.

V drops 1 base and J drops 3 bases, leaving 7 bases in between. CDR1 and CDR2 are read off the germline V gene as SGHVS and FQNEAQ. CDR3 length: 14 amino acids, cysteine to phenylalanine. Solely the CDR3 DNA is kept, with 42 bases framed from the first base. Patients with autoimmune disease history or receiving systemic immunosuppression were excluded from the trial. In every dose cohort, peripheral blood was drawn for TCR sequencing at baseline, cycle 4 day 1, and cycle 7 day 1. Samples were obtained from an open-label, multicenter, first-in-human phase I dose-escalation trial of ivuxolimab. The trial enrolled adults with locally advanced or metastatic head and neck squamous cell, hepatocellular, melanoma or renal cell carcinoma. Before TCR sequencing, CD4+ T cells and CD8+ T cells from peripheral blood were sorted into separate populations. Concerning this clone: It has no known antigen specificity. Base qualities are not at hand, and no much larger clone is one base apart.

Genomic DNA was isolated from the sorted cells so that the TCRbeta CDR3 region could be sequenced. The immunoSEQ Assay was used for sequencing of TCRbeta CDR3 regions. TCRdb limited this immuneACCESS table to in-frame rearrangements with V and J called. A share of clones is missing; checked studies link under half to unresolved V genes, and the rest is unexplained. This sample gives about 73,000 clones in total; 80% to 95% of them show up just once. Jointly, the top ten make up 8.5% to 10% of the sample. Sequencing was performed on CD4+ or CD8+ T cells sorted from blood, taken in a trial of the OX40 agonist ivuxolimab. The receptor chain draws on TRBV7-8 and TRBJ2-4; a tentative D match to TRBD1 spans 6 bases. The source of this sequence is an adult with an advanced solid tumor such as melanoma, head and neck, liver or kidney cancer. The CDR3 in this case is CASSLGQVKNIQYF. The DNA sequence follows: TGTGCCAGCAGCTTAGGACAGGTCAAAAACATTCAGTACTTC.